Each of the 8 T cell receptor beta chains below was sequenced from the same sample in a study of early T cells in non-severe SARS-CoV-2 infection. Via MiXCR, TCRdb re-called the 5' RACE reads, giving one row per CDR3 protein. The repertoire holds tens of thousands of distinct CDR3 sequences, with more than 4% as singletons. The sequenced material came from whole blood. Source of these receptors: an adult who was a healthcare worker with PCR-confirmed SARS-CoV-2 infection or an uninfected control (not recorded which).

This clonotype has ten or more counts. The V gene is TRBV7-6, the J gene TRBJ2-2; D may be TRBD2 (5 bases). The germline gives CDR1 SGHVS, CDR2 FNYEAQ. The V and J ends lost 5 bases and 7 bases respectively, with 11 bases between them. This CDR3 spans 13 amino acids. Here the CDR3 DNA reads TGTGCCAGCAGCCATGAGGGCGGCGGGGAGCTGTTTTTT. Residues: CASSHEGGGELFF.

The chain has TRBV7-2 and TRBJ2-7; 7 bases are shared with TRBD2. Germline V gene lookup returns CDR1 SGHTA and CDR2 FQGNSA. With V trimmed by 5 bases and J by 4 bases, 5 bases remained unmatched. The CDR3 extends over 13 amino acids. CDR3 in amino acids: CASSAGVWYEQYF. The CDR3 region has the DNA TGTGCCAGCAGCGCGGGGGTCTGGTACGAGCAGTACTTC. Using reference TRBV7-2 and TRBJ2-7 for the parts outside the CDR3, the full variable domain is GAGVSQSPSNKVTEKGKDVELRCDPISGHTALYWYRQSLGQGLEFLIYFQGNSAPDKSGLPSDRFSAERTGGSVSTLTIQRTQQEDSAVYLCASSAGVWYEQYFGPGTRLTVT.

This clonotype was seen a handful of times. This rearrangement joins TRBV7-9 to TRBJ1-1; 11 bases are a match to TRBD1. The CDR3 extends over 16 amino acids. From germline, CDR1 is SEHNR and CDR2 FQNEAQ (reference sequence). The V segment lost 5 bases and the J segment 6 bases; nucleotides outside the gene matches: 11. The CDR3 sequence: CASSPPSGQGGPEAFF. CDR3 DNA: TGTGCCAGCAGCCCACCGTCGGGACAGGGGGGCCCTGAAGCTTTCTTT.

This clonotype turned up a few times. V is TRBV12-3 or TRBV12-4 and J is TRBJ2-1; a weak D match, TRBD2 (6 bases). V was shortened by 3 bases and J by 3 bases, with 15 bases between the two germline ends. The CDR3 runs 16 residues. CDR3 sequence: CASSFLGRGSYNEQFF. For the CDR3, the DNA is TGTGCCAGCAGTTTTCTGGGTCGGGGGAGCTACAATGAGCAGTTCTTC.

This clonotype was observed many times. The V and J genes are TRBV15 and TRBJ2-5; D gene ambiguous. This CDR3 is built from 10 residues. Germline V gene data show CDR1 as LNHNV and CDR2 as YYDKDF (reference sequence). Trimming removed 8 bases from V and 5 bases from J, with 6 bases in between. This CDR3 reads CATGLETQYF. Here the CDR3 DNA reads TGTGCCACCGGTCTGGAGACCCAGTACTTC. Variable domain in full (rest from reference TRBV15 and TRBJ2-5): DAMVIQNPRYQVTQFGKPVTLSCSQTLNHNVMYWYQQKSSQAPKLLFHYYDKDFNNEADTPDNFQSRRPNTSFCFLDIRSPGLGDTAMYLCATGLETQYFGPGTRLLVL.

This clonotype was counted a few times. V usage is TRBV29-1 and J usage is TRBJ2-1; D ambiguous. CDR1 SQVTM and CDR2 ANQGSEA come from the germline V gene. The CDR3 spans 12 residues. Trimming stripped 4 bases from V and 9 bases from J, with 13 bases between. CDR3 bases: TGCAGCGTTGCGACCCCATATAGTGAGCAGTTCTTC. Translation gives CSVATPYSEQFF.

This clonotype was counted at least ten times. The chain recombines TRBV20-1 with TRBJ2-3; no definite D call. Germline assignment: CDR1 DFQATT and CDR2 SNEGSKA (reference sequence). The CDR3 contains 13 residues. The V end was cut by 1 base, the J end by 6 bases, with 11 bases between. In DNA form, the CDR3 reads TGCAGTGCTAGAGGGGTACTCTTCGATACGCAGTATTTT. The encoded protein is CSARGVLFDTQYF.

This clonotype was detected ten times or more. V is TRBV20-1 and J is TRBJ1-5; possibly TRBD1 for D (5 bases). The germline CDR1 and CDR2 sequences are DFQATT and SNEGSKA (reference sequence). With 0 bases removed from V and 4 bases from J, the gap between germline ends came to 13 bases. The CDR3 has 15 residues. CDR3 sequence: CSARDHGRVNQPQHF. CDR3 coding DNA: TGCAGTGCTAGAGATCATGGCAGGGTTAATCAGCCCCAGCATTTT.